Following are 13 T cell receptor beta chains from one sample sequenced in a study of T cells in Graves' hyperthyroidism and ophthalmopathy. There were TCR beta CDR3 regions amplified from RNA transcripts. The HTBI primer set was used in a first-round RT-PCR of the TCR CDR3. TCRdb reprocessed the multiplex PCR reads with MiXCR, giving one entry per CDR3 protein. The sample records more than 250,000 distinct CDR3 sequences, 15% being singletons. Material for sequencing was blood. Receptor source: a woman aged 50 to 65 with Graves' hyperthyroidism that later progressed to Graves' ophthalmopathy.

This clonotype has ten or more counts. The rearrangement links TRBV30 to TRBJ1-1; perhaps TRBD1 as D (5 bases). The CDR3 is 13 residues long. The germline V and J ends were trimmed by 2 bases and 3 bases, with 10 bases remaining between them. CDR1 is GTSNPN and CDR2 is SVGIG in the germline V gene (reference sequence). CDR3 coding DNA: TGTGCCTGGAGTATTGGGGGGGACACTGAAGCTTTCTTT. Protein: CAWSIGGDTEAFF.

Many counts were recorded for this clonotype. The CDR3 DNA sequence: TGTGCCAGCAGTGCGGGACCGAACTACGAGCAGTACTTC. This gives the protein CASSAGPNYEQYF. The V call is TRBV2, the J call TRBJ2-7; tentatively, D is TRBD1 or TRBD2 (5 bases each). The CDR3 contains 13 residues. CDR1 SNHLY and CDR2 FYNNEI come from the germline V gene. Trimming stripped 4 bases from V and 3 bases from J, with 10 bases between.

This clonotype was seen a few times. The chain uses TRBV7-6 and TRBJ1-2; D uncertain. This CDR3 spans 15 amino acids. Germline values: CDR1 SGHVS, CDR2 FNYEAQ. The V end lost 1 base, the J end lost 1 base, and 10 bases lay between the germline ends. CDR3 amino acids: CASSLGPGFNYGYTF. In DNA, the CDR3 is TGTGCCAGCAGCTTAGGCCCCGGGTTTAACTATGGCTACACCTTC.

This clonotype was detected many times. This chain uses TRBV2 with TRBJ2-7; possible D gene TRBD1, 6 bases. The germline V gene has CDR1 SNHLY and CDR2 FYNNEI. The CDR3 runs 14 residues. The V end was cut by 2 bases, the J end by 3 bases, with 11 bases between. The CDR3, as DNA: TGTGCCAGCAGTGAAAGGCAGGGGAGCTACGAGCAGTACTTC. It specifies CASSERQGSYEQYF.

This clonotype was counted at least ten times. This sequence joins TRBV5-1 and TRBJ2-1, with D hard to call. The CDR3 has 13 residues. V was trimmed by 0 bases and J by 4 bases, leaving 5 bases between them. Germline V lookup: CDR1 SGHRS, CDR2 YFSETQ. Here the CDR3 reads CASSLVGYNEQFF. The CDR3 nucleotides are TGCGCCAGCAGCTTGGTGGGTTACAATGAGCAGTTCTTC.

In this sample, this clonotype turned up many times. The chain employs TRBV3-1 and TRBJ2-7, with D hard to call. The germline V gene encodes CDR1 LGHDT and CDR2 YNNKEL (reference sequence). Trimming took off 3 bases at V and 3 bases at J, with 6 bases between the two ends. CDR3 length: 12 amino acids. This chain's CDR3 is CASSHVGYEQYF. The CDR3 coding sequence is TGTGCCAGCAGCCACGTCGGCTACGAGCAGTACTTC.

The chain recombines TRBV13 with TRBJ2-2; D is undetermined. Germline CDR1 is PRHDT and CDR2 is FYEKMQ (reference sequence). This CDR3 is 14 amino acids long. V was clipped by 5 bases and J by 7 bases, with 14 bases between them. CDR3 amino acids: CASSTTLGVGELFF. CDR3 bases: TGTGCCAGCAGCACGACGTTAGGCGTCGGGGAGCTGTTTTTT.

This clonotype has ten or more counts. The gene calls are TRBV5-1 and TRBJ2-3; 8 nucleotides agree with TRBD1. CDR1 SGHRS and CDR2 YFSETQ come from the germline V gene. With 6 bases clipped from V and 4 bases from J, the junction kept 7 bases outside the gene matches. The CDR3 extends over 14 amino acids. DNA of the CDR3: TGCGCCAGCAAGGCAGGGGGCGCCTCAGATACGCAGTATTTT. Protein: CASKAGGASDTQYF.

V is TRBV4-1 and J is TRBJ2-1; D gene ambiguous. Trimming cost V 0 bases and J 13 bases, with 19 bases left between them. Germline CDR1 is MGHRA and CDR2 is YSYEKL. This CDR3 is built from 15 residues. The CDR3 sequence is CASSQDVWVQVFQFF. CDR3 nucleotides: TGCGCCAGCAGCCAAGACGTCTGGGTCCAGGTGTTCCAGTTCTTC.

CDR3 nucleotide sequence: TGTGCCAGCAGCTCTCGCCAGGCCGTTAAGAACACTGAAGCTTTCTTT. Translating gives CASSSRQAVKNTEAFF. This rearrangement joins TRBV7-9 to TRBJ1-1; D is uncertain. The CDR3 extends over 16 amino acids. Per the germline V gene, CDR1 is SEHNR and CDR2 is FQNEAQ (reference sequence). V was cut by 4 bases and J by 1 base, with 16 bases left in between.

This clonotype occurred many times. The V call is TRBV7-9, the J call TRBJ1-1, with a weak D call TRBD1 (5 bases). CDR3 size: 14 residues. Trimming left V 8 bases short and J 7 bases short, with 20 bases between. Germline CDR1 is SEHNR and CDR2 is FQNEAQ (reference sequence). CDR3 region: CASGQRGVLLEAFF. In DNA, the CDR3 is TGTGCCAGCGGCCAAAGGGGAGTGCTGCTTGAAGCTTTCTTT.

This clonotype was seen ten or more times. In DNA, the CDR3 is TGTGCCAGCAGCGCCCCAAACAGGGCACCCGCCTACGAGCAGTACTTC. Its translation: CASSAPNRAPAYEQYF. The chain combines TRBV6-2 or TRBV6-3 with TRBJ2-7, with a tentative D call TRBD1 (6 bases). This CDR3 is 16 amino acids long. V dropped 6 bases and J dropped 2 bases, with 20 bases sitting between them. Germline CDR1 is MNHEY and CDR2 is SVGEGT.

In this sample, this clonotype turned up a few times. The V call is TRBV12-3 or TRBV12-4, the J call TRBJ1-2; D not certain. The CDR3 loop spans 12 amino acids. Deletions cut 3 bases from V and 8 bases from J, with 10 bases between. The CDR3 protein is CASSFRGSGYTF. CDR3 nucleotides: TGTGCCAGCAGTTTTCGCGGGAGCGGCTACACCTTC.